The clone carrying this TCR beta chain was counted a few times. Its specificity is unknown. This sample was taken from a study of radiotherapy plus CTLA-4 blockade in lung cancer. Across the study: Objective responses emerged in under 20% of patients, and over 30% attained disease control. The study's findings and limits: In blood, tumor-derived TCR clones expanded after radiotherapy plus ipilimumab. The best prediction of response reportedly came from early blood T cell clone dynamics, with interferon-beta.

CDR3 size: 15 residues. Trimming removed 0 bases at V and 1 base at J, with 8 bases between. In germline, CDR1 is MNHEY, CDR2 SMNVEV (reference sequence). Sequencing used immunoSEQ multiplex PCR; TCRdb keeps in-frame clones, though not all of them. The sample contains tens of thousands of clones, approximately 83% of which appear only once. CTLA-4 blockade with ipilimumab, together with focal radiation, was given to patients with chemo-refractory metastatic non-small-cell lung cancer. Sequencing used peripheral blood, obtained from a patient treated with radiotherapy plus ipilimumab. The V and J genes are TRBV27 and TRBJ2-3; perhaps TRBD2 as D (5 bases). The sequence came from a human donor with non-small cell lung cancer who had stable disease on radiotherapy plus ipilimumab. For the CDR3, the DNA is TGTGCCAGCAGTTTATCCTTCGGGGGCACAGATACGCAGTATTTT. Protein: CASSLSFGGTDTQYF.